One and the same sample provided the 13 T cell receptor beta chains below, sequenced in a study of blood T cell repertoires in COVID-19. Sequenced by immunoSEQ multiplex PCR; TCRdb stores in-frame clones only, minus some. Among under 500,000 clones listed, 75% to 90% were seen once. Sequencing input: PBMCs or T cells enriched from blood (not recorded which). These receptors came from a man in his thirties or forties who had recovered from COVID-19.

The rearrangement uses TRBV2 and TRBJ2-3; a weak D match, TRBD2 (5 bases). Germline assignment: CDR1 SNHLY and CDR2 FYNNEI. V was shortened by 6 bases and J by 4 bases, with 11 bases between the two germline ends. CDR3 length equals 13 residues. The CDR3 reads CASRRVFSDTQYF. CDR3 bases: TGTGCCAGCAGGCGGGTATTTTCAGATACGCAGTATTTT.

The CDR3 loop is CATAGVAGQETQYF. CDR3 nucleotides: TGTGCCACCGCAGGGGTAGCGGGACAAGAGACCCAGTACTTC. V and J are TRBV24-1 and TRBJ2-5; 8 nucleotides align to TRBD2. J was trimmed by 2 bases and V by 9 bases; bases with no gene match: 7. Germline assignment: CDR1 KGHDR and CDR2 SFDVKD. The CDR3 sequence is 14 residues long.

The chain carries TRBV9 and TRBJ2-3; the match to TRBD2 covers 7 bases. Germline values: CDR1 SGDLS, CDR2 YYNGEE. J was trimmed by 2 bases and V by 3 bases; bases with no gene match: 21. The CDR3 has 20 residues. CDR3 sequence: CASSAEPFSGTRSYTDTQYF. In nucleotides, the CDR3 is TGTGCCAGCAGCGCGGAGCCATTCAGCGGGACCCGATCTTACACAGATACGCAGTATTTT.

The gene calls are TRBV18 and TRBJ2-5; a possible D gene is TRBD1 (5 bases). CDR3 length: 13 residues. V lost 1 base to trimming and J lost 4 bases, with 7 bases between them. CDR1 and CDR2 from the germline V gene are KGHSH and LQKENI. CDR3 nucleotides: TGTGCCAGCTCACCACGACAGACAGAGACCCAGTACTTC. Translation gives CASSPRQTETQYF.

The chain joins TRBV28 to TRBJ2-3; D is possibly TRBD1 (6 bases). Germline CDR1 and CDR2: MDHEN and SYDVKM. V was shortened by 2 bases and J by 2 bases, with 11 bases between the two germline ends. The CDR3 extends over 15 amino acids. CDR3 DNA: TGTGCCAGCAGTTTAGCGAGGGGGTACACAGATACGCAGTATTTT. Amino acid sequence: CASSLARGYTDTQYF.

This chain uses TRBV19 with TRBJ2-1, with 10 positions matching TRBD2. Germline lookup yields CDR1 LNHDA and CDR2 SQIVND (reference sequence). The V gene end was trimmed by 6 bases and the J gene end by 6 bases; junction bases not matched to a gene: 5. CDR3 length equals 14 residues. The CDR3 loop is CASSWTSGSNEQFF. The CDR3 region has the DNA TGTGCCAGTAGCTGGACTAGCGGATCCAATGAGCAGTTCTTC. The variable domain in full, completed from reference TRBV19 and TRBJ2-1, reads DGGITQSPKYLFRKEGQNVTLSCEQNLNHDAMYWYRQDPGQGLRLIYYSQIVNDFQKGDIAEGYSVSREKKESFPLTVTSAQKNPTAFYLCASSWTSGSNEQFFGPGTRLTVL.

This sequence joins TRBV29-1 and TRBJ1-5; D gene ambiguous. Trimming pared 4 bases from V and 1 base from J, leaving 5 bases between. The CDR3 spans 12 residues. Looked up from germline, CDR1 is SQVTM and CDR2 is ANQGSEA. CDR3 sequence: CSVGGSNQPQHF. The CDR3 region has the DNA TGCAGCGTTGGAGGGAGCAATCAGCCCCAGCATTTT.

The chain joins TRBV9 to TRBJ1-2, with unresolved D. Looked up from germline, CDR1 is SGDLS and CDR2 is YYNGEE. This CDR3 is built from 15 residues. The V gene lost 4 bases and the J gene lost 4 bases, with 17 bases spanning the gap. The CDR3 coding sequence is TGTGCCAGCAGCCCCCAGGAAGGATTGCGCTATGGCTACACCTTC. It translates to CASSPQEGLRYGYTF.

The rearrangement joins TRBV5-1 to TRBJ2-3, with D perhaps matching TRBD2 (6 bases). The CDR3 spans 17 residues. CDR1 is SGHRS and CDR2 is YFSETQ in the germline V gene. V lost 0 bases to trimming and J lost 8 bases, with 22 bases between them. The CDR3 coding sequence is TGCGCCAGCAGCTTGGCCGGAGCGGGCAGGGTGGATAGTACGCAGTATTTT. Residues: CASSLAGAGRVDSTQYF.

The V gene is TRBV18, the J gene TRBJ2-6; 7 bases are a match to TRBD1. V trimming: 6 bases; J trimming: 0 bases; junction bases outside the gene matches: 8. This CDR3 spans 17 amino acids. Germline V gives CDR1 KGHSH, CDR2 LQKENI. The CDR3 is CASSYGQADSGANVLTF. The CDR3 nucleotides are TGTGCCAGCTCCTATGGACAGGCAGACTCTGGGGCCAACGTCCTGACTTTC.

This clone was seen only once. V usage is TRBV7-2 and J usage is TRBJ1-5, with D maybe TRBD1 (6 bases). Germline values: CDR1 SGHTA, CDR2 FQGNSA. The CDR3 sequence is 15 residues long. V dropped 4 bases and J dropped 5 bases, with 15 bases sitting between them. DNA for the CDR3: TGTGCCAGCAGCTCGAGGCCAGGGGATTATCAGCCCCAGCATTTT. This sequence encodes CASSSRPGDYQPQHF.

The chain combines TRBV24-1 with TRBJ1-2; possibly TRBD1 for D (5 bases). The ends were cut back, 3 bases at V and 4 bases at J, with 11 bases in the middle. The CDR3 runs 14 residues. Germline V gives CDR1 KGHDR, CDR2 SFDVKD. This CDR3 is CATSDGADGYGYTF. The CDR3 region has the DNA TGTGCCACCAGTGATGGGGCAGACGGCTATGGCTACACCTTC.

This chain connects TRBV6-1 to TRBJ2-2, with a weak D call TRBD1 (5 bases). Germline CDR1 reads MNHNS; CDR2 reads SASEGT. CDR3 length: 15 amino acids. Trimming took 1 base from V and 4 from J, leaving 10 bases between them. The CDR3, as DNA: TGTGCCAGCAGTGAAGTGGGGCGCGCCACCGGGGAGCTGTTTTTT. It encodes CASSEVGRATGELFF.